The source of this T cell receptor beta chain is a study of cytomegalovirus exposure and HLA in healthy donors. The overall study: An analysis done earlier identified roughly 120 million unique TCR beta sequences from 200 million or so T cells.

The PCR employed 60 Vbeta primers together with 13 Jbeta primers. Original processing methods: A later analysis counted some 87 million unique TCR beta chains, around 10 million shared. Produced via immunoSEQ multiplex PCR; TCRdb's table is partial and in-frame only. V and J calls and clone size follow that table, whereas D and trimming were derived from the DNA. Here the sample spans approximately 110,000 clones, roughly three quarters being singletons. Whole-study findings and limits: Cytomegalovirus-associated status was assigned to fewer than 200 TCR beta chains. Previous analysis showed most TCR beta V segments were productive about 90% or about 30% of the time.

Points on this clone: What it binds is not known.

Material: PBMCs. This TCR derives from a middle-aged man in good health and CMV-seronegative.

CDR3: CASSLSFGTGGYEQYF. The CDR3 DNA sequence: TGTGCCAGCAGCTTATCCTTCGGGACAGGAGGATACGAGCAGTACTTC. This chain links TRBV7-9 with TRBJ2-7, with 8 bases lining up with TRBD1. The V segment lost 2 bases and the J segment 4 bases; nucleotides outside the gene matches: 10. There are 16 residues in the CDR3. The germline V gene encodes CDR1 SEHNR and CDR2 FQNEAQ (reference sequence).